The rows below give T cell receptor beta chains drawn from one sample of a study of PD-1 blockade in classical Hodgkin lymphoma. Produced via immunoSEQ multiplex PCR; TCRdb's table is partial and in-frame only. There are tens of thousands of clones in the sample; approximately 92% occur only once, and around 11% lies in the top ten. The sequencing here drew on peripheral blood mononuclear cells (PBMCs), taken before the second cycle of nivolumab. Source of these receptors: a human donor with classical Hodgkin lymphoma. The CDR3 runs from the conserved cysteine through the conserved F or W. The order of the fields is D gene, clone size, J gene, V gene, CDR3 DNA, CDR3 protein. D genes are given only for firm matches. Not every row has a clone size; where given, it reads once, few, many or a size class.

D: NA; size: NA; J: TRBJ2-1; V: TRBV29-1; DNA: TGCAGCGTTGACAGGTACAATGAGCAGTTCTTC; CDR3: CSVDRYNEQFF
D: TRBD2; size: NA; J: TRBJ2-1; V: TRBV11-3; DNA: TGTGCCAGCAGCCCGGGACTAGCGCATTACAATGAGCAGTTCTTC; CDR3: CASSPGLAHYNEQFF
D: NA; size: NA; J: TRBJ2-5; V: TRBV29-1; DNA: TGCAGCGTTGAATGGACGTCCGGGCCAAAAGTAGGAGAGACCCAGTACTTC; CDR3: CSVEWTSGPKVGETQYF
D: NA; size: NA; J: TRBJ2-1; V: TRBV5-1; DNA: TGCGCCAGCAATGTCGGCGGGGTTGATAATGAGCAGTTCTTC; CDR3: CASNVGGVDNEQFF
D: TRBD2; size: NA; J: TRBJ2-3; V: TRBV2; DNA: TGTGCCAGCAGATTCAGCGGGGGGGCGGCAGATACGCAGTATTTT; CDR3: CASRFSGGAADTQYF
D: TRBD2; size: once; J: TRBJ2-3; V: TRBV2; DNA: TGTGCCAGCAGCCCGGGACTAGGATCAGATACGCAGTATTTT; CDR3: CASSPGLGSDTQYF
D: NA; size: NA; J: TRBJ1-1; V: TRBV5-5; DNA: TGTGCCAGCAGCACTGAAGCTTTCTTT; CDR3: CASSTEAFF
D: NA; size: NA; J: TRBJ1-5; V: TRBV19; DNA: TGTGCCAGTAGTATAGGAAGTTACCCGAATCAGCCCCAGCATTTT; CDR3: CASSIGSYPNQPQHF
D: NA; size: NA; J: TRBJ2-1; V: TRBV19; DNA: TGTGCCAGTAGTCCCCGAGGGGGGGGGCAGTTCTTC; CDR3: CASSPRGGGQFF
D: NA; size: NA; J: TRBJ2-2; V: TRBV7-2; DNA: TGTGCCAGCAGCCCCGGGATCCTCACCGGGGAGCTGTTTTTT; CDR3: CASSPGILTGELFF
D: TRBD2; size: NA; J: TRBJ2-3; V: TRBV7-9; DNA: TGTGCCAGCAGCCCAGGGACTAGCGGGAGCCGTAGCACAGATACGCAGTATTTT; CDR3: CASSPGTSGSRSTDTQYF
D: NA; size: NA; J: TRBJ2-3; V: TRBV27; DNA: TGTGCCAGCAGTTTAAGAGTGTGGGGGGATACGCAGTATTTT; CDR3: CASSLRVWGDTQYF
D: NA; size: NA; J: TRBJ1-1; V: TRBV11-1; DNA: TGTGCCAGCAGCTTAGGGATCCCAGGGGAAGCAACCCTGAACACTGAAGCTTTCTTT; CDR3: CASSLGIPGEATLNTEAFF
D: TRBD1; size: few; J: TRBJ1-5; V: TRBV6-6; DNA: TGTGCCAGCAGCGGACAGGCGGGTCAGCCCCAGCATTTT; CDR3: CASSGQAGQPQHF
D: TRBD1; size: NA; J: TRBJ2-7; V: TRBV4-2; DNA: TGTGCCAGCAGCCAGGGACAGTCCAATGAGGGCGAGCAGTACTTC; CDR3: CASSQGQSNEGEQYF
D: NA; size: NA; J: TRBJ1-6; V: TRBV6-5; DNA: TGTGCCAGCAGTTACGATACAGAGTATTCACCCCTCCACTTT; CDR3: CASSYDTEYSPLHF
D: TRBD1; size: NA; J: TRBJ2-5; V: TRBV7-9; DNA: TGTGCCAGCAGATCCGGGACAGGGTACCAAGAGACCCAGTACTTC; CDR3: CASRSGTGYQETQYF
D: NA; size: NA; J: TRBJ1-1; V: TRBV6-1; DNA: TGTGCCAGCAGTGCCAGGGGAGGGAGCACTGAAGCTTTCTTT; CDR3: CASSARGGSTEAFF
D: NA; size: NA; J: TRBJ1-1; V: TRBV14; DNA: TGTGCCAGCAGCCAAGAACCACGTCTCAACACTGAAGCTTTCTTT; CDR3: CASSQEPRLNTEAFF
D: NA; size: NA; J: TRBJ1-2; V: TRBV4-1; DNA: TGCGCCAGCAGCCAAGATCCTTCCCCGGGCGGCTACACCTTC; CDR3: CASSQDPSPGGYTF
D: NA; size: NA; J: TRBJ2-2; V: TRBV4-1; DNA: TGCGCCAGCAGCCAAACCGGGGAGCTGTTTTTT; CDR3: CASSQTGELFF
D: NA; size: NA; J: TRBJ1-4; V: TRBV11-2; DNA: TGTGCCAGCAGCTTAATGGGGAATGAAAAACTGTTTTTT; CDR3: CASSLMGNEKLFF
D: NA; size: NA; J: TRBJ2-1; V: TRBV18; DNA: TGTGCCAGCTCACCATCGGGCGTACCCTCCTACAATGAGCAGTTCTTC; CDR3: CASSPSGVPSYNEQFF
D: TRBD2; size: NA; J: TRBJ2-1; V: TRBV28; DNA: TGTGCCAGCAGTTTGACTAGCGGGAGCTTAGAGCAGTTCTTC; CDR3: CASSLTSGSLEQFF
D: NA; size: once; J: TRBJ1-2; V: TRBV6-4; DNA: TGTGCCAGCAGTGATCAACCACACGAGGGTGGCTACACCTTC; CDR3: CASSDQPHEGGYTF
D: NA; size: NA; J: TRBJ2-4; V: TRBV2; DNA: TGTGCCAGCAGAGGGAGGGGGGCTGGTAACATTCAGTACTTC; CDR3: CASRGRGAGNIQYF
D: NA; size: NA; J: TRBJ1-5; V: TRBV4-1; DNA: TGCGCCAGCAGCCAAACGGACAGCTTAGCTAGCAATCAGCCCCAGCATTTT; CDR3: CASSQTDSLASNQPQHF
D: TRBD2; size: few; J: TRBJ2-3; V: TRBV29-1; DNA: TGCAGCGTTAGGACTAGCGGAGGCACAGATACGCAGTATTTT; CDR3: CSVRTSGGTDTQYF
D: NA; size: NA; J: TRBJ2-7; V: TRBV5-1; DNA: TGCGCCAGCAGCGTACAGGGTGGCGAGCAGTACTTC; CDR3: CASSVQGGEQYF
D: NA; size: NA; J: TRBJ2-7; V: TRBV18; DNA: TGTGCCAGCCACGCCTACGAAACCTACGAGCAGTACTTC; CDR3: CASHAYETYEQYF
D: NA; size: NA; J: TRBJ2-3; V: TRBV9; DNA: TGTGCCAGCAGCGTAGTGCAGGCAGATACGCAGTATTTT; CDR3: CASSVVQADTQYF
D: TRBD2; size: once; J: TRBJ2-5; V: TRBV9; DNA: TGTGCCAGCAGCCCCCAAGGAATAGCGGGAGGCGAGACCCAGTACTTC; CDR3: CASSPQGIAGGETQYF
D: TRBD1; size: once; J: TRBJ1-1; V: TRBV18; DNA: TGTGCCAGCTCACCGCGACAGGGGGAGTTTGAAGCTTTCTTT; CDR3: CASSPRQGEFEAFF
D: TRBD2; size: NA; J: TRBJ2-2; V: TRBV12-5; DNA: TGTGCTAGTGGTTTGACGCCTAGCGGGAGCTCCACCGGGGAGCTGTTTTTT; CDR3: CASGLTPSGSSTGELFF
D: NA; size: NA; J: TRBJ2-1; V: TRBV7-9; DNA: TGTGCCAGCAGCCCAATAGCCTCAAATGAGCAGTTCTTC; CDR3: CASSPIASNEQFF
D: NA; size: NA; J: TRBJ2-1; V: TRBV7-8; DNA: TGTGCCAGCAGCTTAGAGGGGACCAAATACAATGAGCAGTTCTTC; CDR3: CASSLEGTKYNEQFF
D: TRBD1; size: NA; J: TRBJ2-7; V: TRBV2; DNA: TGTGCCAGCAGCACGCTACAGGGGATGCACGAGCAGTACTTC; CDR3: CASSTLQGMHEQYF
D: NA; size: NA; J: TRBJ1-6; V: TRBV4-1; DNA: TGCGCCAGCAGCGACCCGGGACTCAGCTCCTATAATTCACCCCTCCACTTT; CDR3: CASSDPGLSSYNSPLHF
D: TRBD2; size: NA; J: TRBJ2-7; V: TRBV11-1; DNA: TGTGCCAGCAGCTTTGGACTAGCTGAAGACGAGCAGTACTTC; CDR3: CASSFGLAEDEQYF
D: NA; size: few; J: TRBJ2-7; V: TRBV10-2; DNA: TGCGCCAGCAGCTTGAGCGGGCAAAGCTCCTACGAGCAGTACTTC; CDR3: CASSLSGQSSYEQYF
D: TRBD1; size: NA; J: TRBJ1-2; V: TRBV9; DNA: TGTGCCAGCAGCGCAACAGGGGAAAAAAGCTACACCTTC; CDR3: CASSATGEKSYTF
D: NA; size: once; J: TRBJ1-2; V: TRBV6-5; DNA: TGTGCCAGCAGTCAGAGGGACGGGGCCCTGGGAGGCTACACCTTC; CDR3: CASSQRDGALGGYTF
D: NA; size: NA; J: TRBJ2-6; V: TRBV2; DNA: TGTGCCAGCAGTGAAGGACTCGGCTCTGGGGCCAACGTCCTGACTTTC; CDR3: CASSEGLGSGANVLTF
D: NA; size: NA; J: TRBJ1-3; V: TRBV10-2; DNA: TGCGCCAGCAGTGATCTCAGCTTCTCTGGAAACACCATATATTTT; CDR3: CASSDLSFSGNTIYF
D: NA; size: NA; J: TRBJ2-7; V: TRBV11-2; DNA: TGTGCCAGCAGCTACGACAGTGGGGGTAAGGGGTACGAGCAGTACTTC; CDR3: CASSYDSGGKGYEQYF
D: TRBD2; size: NA; J: TRBJ2-1; V: TRBV7-3; DNA: TGTGCCAGCAGCTTATGGGCTAGCGGCCCGTACAATGAGCAGTTCTTC; CDR3: CASSLWASGPYNEQFF
D: NA; size: NA; J: TRBJ1-4; V: TRBV15; DNA: TGTGCCACCAGCAGCCACAGAAATGAAAAACTGTTTTTT; CDR3: CATSSHRNEKLFF